This T cell receptor (beta chain) appears in the sequencing data of a study of T-cell memory formation after mild COVID-19. This clonotype was recorded many times. TCRdb re-called the 5' RACE reads with MiXCR, one entry per CDR3 protein. The repertoire holds some 13,000 distinct CDR3 sequences, with about 11% as singletons. The CDR3 is made up of 19 amino acids. The clonotype originates from an adult woman who had mild COVID-19 (a few samples of this study predate the infection). Cell type and time point are not known. Material for sequencing was PBMCs or a T cell subset sorted from them (not recorded which). The chain joins TRBV21-1 to TRBJ1-2; the D segment call TRBD1 is taken from the table without a DNA check. TRBV21-1 is recorded as a pseudogene. The CDR3 loop reads CASSSGESTRSGIKYGYTF. In DNA, the CDR3 is TGTGCCAGCAGCTCCGGGGAGAGCACGCGTTCAGGGATTAAGTATGGCTACACCTTC.